One and the same sample provided the 3 T cell receptor beta chains below, sequenced in a study of shared clonotypes between healthy human individuals. The method was immunoSEQ multiplex PCR; TCRdb's version includes in-frame clones alone and lacks a portion of them. The data contain over a million clones, 75% to 85% of them singletons. The sequenced material came from memory CD4+ T cells from PBMCs. Noted subset: CD45RA-negative fraction. The source of these receptors is a man aged 18 to 30 in good health. Some clones in this sample may be carry-over from other donors' samples.

The chain has TRBV2 and TRBJ2-5; 9 nucleotides agree with TRBD2. This CDR3 is built from 15 residues. CDR1 SNHLY and CDR2 FYNNEI come from the germline V gene. V lost 7 bases, J lost 7 bases, and 13 bases stayed unmatched. CDR3: CASTTASGTMGTQYF. As DNA, the CDR3 is TGTGCCAGCACTACAGCTAGCGGGACTATGGGGACCCAGTACTTC.

This clone occurred once. The J gene is TRBJ2-3, the V gene TRBV30; D ambiguous. The length of the CDR3 is 12 residues. Between the trimmed V and J ends, which lost 5 bases and 2 bases, there was a span of 8 bases. The germline CDR1 and CDR2 sequences are GTSNPN and SVGIG (reference sequence). CDR3 nucleotides: TGTGCCTGGGCGGCTATCACAGATACGCAGTATTTT. Amino acids: CAWAAITDTQYF.

This clone was found a few times. This sequence joins TRBV5-1 and TRBJ1-1, with a possible D match to TRBD1 (6 bases). This CDR3 comprises 14 residues. Deletions cut 4 bases from V and 1 base from J, with 11 bases between. Germline loops: CDR1 SGHRS, CDR2 YFSETQ. The CDR3 loop reads CASSQQGPNTEAFF. In nucleotides, the CDR3 is TGCGCCAGCAGCCAACAGGGCCCGAACACTGAAGCTTTCTTT.